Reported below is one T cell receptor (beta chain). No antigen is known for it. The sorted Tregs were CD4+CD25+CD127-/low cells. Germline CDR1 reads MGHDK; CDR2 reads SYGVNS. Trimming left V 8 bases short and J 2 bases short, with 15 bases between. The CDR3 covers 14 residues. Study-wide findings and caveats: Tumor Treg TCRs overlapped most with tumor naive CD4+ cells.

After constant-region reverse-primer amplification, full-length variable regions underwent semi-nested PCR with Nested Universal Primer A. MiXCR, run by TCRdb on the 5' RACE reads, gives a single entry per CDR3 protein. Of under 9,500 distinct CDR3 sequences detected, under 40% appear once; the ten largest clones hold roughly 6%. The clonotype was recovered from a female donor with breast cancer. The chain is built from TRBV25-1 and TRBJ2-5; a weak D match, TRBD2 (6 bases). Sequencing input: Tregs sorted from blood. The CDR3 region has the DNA TGTGCCAGCGGTTCGGCGGAGGGTCAAGAGACCCAGTACTTC. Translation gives CASGSAEGQETQYF.